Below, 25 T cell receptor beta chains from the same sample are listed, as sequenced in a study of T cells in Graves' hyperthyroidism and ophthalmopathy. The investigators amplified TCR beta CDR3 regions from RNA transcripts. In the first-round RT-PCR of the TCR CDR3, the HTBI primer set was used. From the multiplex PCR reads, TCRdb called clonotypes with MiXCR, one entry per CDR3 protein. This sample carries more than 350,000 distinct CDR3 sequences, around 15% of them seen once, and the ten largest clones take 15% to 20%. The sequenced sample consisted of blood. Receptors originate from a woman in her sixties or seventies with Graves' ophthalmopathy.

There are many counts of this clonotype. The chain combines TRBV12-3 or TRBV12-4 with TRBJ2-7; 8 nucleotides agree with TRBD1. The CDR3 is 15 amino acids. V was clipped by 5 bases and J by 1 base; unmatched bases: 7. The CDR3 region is CASSPTGARSYEQYF. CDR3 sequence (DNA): TGTGCCAGCAGTCCGACAGGGGCTAGATCCTACGAGCAGTACTTC.

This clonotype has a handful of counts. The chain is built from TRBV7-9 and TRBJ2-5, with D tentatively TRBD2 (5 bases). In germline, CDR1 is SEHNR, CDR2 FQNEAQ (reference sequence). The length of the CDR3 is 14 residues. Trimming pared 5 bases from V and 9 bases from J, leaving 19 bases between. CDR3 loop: CASSPLNGVGPQYF. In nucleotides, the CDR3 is TGTGCCAGCAGCCCACTCAACGGGGTAGGGCCCCAGTACTTC.

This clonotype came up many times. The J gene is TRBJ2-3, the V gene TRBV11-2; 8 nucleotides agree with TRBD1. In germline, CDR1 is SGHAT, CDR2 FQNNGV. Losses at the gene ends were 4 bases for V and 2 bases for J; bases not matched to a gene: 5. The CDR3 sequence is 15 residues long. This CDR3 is CASSSQGGDTDTQYF. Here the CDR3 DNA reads TGTGCCAGCAGCTCACAGGGGGGAGACACAGATACGCAGTATTTT.

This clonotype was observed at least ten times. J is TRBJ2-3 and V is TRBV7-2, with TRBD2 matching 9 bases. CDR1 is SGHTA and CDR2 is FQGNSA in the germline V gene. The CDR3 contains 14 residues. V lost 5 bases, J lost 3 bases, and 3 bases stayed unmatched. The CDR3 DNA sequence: TGTGCCAGCAGCGTCGGACTAGCGACAGATACGCAGTATTTT. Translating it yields CASSVGLATDTQYF.

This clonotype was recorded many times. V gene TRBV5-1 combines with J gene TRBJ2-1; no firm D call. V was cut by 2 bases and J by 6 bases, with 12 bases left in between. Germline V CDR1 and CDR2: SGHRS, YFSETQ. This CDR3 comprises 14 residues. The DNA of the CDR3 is TGCGCCAGCAGCTTTAGACCCCCCTCCAATGAGCAGTTCTTC. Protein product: CASSFRPPSNEQFF.

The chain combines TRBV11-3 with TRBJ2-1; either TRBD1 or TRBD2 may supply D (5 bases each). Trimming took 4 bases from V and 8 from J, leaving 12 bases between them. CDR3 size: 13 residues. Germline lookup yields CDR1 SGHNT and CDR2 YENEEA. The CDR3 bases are TGTGCCAGCAGCTCCCCAGGGAGCGATGAGCAGTTCTTC. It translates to CASSSPGSDEQFF.

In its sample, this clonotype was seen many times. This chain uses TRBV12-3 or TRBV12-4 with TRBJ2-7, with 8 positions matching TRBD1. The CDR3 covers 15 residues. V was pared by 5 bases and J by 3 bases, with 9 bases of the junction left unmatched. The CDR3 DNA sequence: TGTGCCAGCAGTCCCTCTTCGACAGGGGTCTACGAGCAGTACTTC. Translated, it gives CASSPSSTGVYEQYF.

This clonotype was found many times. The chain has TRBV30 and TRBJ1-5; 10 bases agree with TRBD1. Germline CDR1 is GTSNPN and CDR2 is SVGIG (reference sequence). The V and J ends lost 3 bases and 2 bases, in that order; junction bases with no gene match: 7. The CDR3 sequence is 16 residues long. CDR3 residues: CAWRGQGSERNQPQHF. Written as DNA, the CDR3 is TGTGCCTGGAGGGGACAGGGGTCGGAACGCAATCAGCCCCAGCATTTT.

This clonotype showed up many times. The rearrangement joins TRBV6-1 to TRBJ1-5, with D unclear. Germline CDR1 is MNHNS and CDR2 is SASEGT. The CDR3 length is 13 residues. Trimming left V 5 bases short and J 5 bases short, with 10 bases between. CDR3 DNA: TGTGCCAGCAGTATCGGAGACCATCAGCCCCAGCATTTT. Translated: CASSIGDHQPQHF.

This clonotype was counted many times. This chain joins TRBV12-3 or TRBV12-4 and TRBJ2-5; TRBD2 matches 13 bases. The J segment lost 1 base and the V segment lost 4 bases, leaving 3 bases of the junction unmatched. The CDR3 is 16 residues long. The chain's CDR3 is CASSWGLAGFQETQYF. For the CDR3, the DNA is TGTGCCAGCAGTTGGGGACTAGCGGGGTTCCAAGAGACCCAGTACTTC.

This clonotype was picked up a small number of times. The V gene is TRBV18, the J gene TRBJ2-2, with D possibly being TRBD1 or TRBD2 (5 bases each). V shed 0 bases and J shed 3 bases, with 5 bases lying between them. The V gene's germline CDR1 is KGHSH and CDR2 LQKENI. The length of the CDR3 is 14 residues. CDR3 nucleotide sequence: TGTGCCAGCTCACCACCGGGGGACACCGGGGAGCTGTTTTTT. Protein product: CASSPPGDTGELFF.

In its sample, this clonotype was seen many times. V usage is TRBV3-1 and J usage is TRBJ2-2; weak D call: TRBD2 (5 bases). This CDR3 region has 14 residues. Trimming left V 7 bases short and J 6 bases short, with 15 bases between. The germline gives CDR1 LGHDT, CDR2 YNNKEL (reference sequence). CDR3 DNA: TGTGCCAGCAACCACCGAAGCGGTTCCGGGGAGCTGTTTTTT. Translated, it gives CASNHRSGSGELFF.

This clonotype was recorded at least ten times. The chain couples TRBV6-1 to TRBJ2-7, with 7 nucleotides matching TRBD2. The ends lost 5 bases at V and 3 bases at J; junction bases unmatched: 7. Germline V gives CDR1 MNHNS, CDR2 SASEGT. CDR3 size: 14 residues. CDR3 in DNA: TGTGCCAGCAGTTTTTCTAGCGGAGGCTACGAGCAGTACTTC. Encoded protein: CASSFSSGGYEQYF.

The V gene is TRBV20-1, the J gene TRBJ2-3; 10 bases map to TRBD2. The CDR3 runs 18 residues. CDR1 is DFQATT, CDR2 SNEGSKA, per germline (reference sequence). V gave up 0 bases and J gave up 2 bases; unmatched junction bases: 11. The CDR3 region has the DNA TGCAGTGCTAGAGATCCCAGCGGGAGGGCCTTTTCCACAGATACGCAGTATTTT. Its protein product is CSARDPSGRAFSTDTQYF.

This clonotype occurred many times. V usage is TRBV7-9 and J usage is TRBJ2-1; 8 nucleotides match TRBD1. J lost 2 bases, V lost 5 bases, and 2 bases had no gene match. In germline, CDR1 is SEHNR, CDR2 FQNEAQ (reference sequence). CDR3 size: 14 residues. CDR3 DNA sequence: TGTGCCAGCAGCCCGGGACAGGCCTACAATGAGCAGTTCTTC. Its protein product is CASSPGQAYNEQFF. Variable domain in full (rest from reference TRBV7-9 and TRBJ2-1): DTGVSQNPRHKITKRGQNVTFRCDPISEHNRLYWYRQTLGQGPEFLTYFQNEAQLEKSRLLSDRFSAERPKGSFSTLEIQRTEQGDSAMYLCASSPGQAYNEQFFGPGTRLTVL.

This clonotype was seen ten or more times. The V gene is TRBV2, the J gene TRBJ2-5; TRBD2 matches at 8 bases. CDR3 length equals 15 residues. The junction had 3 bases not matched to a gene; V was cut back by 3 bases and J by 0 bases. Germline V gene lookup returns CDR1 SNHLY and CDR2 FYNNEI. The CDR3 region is CASSELGLDQETQYF. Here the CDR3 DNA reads TGTGCCAGCAGTGAGTTGGGACTAGACCAAGAGACCCAGTACTTC.

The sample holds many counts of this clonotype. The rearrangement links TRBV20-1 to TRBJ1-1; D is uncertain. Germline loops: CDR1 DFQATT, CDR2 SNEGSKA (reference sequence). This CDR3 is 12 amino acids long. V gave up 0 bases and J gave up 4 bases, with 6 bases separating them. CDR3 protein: CSARDAGTEAFF. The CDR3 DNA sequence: TGCAGTGCTAGAGATGCTGGCACTGAAGCTTTCTTT.

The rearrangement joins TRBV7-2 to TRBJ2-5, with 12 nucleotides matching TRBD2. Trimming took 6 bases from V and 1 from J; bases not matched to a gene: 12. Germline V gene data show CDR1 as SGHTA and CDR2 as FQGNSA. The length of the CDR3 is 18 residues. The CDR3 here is CASRQMGLAGGAQETQYF. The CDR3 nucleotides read TGTGCCAGCAGGCAGATGGGGCTAGCGGGAGGGGCCCAAGAGACCCAGTACTTC.

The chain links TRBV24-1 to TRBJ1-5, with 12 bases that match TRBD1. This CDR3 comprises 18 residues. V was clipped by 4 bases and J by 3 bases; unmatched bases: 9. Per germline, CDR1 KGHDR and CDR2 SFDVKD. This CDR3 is CATSETPGQGAINQPQHF. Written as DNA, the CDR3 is TGTGCCACCAGTGAAACACCGGGACAGGGGGCCATCAATCAGCCCCAGCATTTT.

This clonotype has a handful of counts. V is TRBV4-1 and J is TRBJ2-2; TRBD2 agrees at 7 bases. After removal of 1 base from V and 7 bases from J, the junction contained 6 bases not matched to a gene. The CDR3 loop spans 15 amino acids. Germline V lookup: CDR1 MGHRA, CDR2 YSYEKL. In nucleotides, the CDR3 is TGCGCCAGCAGCCAAGGAGGGAGGGCCATCGGGGAGCTGTTTTTT. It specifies CASSQGGRAIGELFF.

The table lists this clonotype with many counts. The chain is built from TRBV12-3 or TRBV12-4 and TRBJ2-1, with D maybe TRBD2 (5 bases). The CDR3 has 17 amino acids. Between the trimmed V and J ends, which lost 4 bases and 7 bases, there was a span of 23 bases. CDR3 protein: CASSSTDLARRGNEQFF. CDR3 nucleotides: TGTGCCAGCAGTTCCACCGACCTAGCCCGAAGAGGGAATGAGCAGTTCTTC.

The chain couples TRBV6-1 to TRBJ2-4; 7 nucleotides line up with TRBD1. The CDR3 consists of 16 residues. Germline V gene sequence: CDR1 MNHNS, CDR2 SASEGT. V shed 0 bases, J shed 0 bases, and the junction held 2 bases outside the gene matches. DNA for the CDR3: TGTGCCAGCAGTGAAGCCTACAGGGGAGCCAAAAACATTCAGTACTTC. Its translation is CASSEAYRGAKNIQYF.

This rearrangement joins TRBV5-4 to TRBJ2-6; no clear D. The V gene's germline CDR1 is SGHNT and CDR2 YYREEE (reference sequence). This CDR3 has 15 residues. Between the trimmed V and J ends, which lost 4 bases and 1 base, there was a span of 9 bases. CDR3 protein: CASSRPGSGANVLTF. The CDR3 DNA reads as TGTGCCAGCAGCCGCCCGGGTTCTGGGGCCAACGTCCTGACTTTC.

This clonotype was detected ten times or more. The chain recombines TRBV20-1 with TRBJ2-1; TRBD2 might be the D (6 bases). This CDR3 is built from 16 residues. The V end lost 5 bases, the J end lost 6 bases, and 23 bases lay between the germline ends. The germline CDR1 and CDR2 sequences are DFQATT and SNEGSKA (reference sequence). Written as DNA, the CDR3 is TGCAGTGCTCCGCCGATGGCGGGACTTGACTTCAATGAGCAGTTCTTC. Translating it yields CSAPPMAGLDFNEQFF.

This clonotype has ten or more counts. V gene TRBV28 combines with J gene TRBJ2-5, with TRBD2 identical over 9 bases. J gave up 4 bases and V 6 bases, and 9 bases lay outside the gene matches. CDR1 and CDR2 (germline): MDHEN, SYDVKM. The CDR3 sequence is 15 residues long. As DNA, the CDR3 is TGTGCCAGCAGGATTAGCGGGAGCGGAGTAGAGACCCAGTACTTC. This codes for CASRISGSGVETQYF.